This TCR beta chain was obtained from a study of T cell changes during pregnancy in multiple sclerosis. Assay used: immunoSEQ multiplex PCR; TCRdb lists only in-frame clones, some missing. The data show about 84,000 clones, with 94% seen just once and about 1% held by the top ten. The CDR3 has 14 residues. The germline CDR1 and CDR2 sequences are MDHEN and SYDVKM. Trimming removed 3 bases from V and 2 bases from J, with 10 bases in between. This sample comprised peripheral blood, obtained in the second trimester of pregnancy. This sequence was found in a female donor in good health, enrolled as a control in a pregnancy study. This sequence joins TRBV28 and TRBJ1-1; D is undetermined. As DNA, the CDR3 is TGTGCCAGCAGTTTTGTATGGGCCAACACTGAAGCTTTCTTT. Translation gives CASSFVWANTEAFF.